The 4 T cell receptor beta chains below were found in one sample sequenced in a study of CD8 T cells in Susac syndrome. Random hexamers served to reverse transcribe roughly 0.45 to 1 ug RNA. TCRdb used MiXCR to reprocess the immunoSEQ multiplex PCR reads, holding one entry per CDR3 protein. The sample has 85,000 to 120,000 distinct CDR3 sequences, roughly 94% seen once. The sample comprised CD8+ T cells from PBMCs. The receptor source for this set is a human donor with Susac syndrome.

V usage is TRBV6-1 and J usage is TRBJ2-2; D remains ambiguous. Trimming removed 7 bases from V and 0 bases from J, with 15 bases in between. This CDR3 is 16 amino acids long. The germline CDR1 and CDR2 sequences are MNHNS and SASEGT. The CDR3 is CASTPGPSTNTGELFF. Here the CDR3 DNA reads TGTGCCAGCACCCCCGGGCCGTCTACGAACACCGGGGAGCTGTTTTTT.

V and J are TRBV12-3 or TRBV12-4 and TRBJ2-5; the match to TRBD2 covers 15 bases. The CDR3 length is 14 residues. Losses at the gene ends were 6 bases for V and 7 bases for J; bases not matched to a gene: 3. The CDR3 region is CASSPGLAGGTQYF. In DNA form, the CDR3 reads TGTGCCAGCAGCCCGGGACTAGCGGGGGGGACCCAGTACTTC.

The chain uses TRBV27 and TRBJ2-7; 8 positions match TRBD1. The ends lost 8 bases at V and 2 bases at J; junction bases unmatched: 8. In germline, CDR1 is MNHEY, CDR2 SMNVEV (reference sequence). The CDR3 consists of 14 residues. In DNA, the CDR3 is TGTGCCAGCCGTCCCGGACAGGGCCCCTACGAGCAGTACTTC. It translates to CASRPGQGPYEQYF.

The rearrangement uses TRBV5-1 and TRBJ1-1, with no clear D. This CDR3 spans 13 amino acids. V lost 3 bases, J lost 0 bases, and 6 bases lay in between. CDR1 and CDR2 (germline): SGHRS, YFSETQ. CDR3 amino acids: CASSSEVNTEAFF. The CDR3 region has the DNA TGCGCCAGCAGCTCGGAGGTGAACACTGAAGCTTTCTTT.